One and the same sample provided the 25 T cell receptor beta chains below, sequenced in a study of beta chain features in type 1 diabetes (dated 2018 in TCRdb). Overall study outcomes, separate from this receptor: Type 1 diabetes patients showed a moderate but significant shortening of TCRB CDR3 length in all four CD4+ subsets.

The antigens for these receptors are not known. The method was the immunoSEQ multiplex PCR assay. The entire amount of isolated RNA was reverse transcribed using the High Capacity cDNA Reverse Transcription Kit, so the sequenced TCRB transcripts were expressed ones. TCRdb's version of the immuneACCESS table is confined to in-frame rearrangements and falls short of the full clone set. An unresolved V gene accounts for under half of the shortfall where checked; the remainder is of unknown origin. This sample gives under 850,000 clones in total; 13% of them show up just once. Around 0.022% of the sample is in the top ten clones. Sequenced sample: naive CD4+ T cells from blood. The sample's cell subset or site label, in plain terms: true naive CD4+ T cells. These receptors came from a man aged 18 to 30 with type 1 diabetes.

The chain combines TRBV25-1 with TRBJ2-3; no clear D gene. There are 10 residues in the CDR3. V lost 10 bases and J 4 bases, leaving 6 bases between the germline ends. From germline, CDR1 is MGHDK and CDR2 SYGVNS. CDR3 in DNA: TGTGCCACCGATTCAGATACGCAGTATTTT. Amino acid sequence: CATDSDTQYF.

The chain combines TRBV28 with TRBJ2-7; D not resolved. The CDR3 spans 15 residues. Looked up from germline, CDR1 is MDHEN and CDR2 is SYDVKM. V lost 7 bases and J 3 bases, leaving 19 bases between the germline ends. CDR3 in DNA: TGTGCCAGCACAACCGGCTCCGAGGAGATCTACGAGCAGTACTTC. It is translated as CASTTGSEEIYEQYF. Complete variable domain (other parts from reference TRBV28 and TRBJ2-7): DVKVTQSSRYLVKRTGEKVFLECVQDMDHENMFWYRQDPGLGLRLIYFSYDVKMKEKGDIPEGYSVSREKKERFSLILESASTNQTSMYLCASTTGSEEIYEQYFGPGTRLTVT.

V gene TRBV19 combines with J gene TRBJ1-1; D might be TRBD1 (5 bases). The CDR3 covers 14 residues. V gave up 6 bases and J gave up 0 bases, with 11 bases separating them. Looked up from germline, CDR1 is LNHDA and CDR2 is SQIVND (reference sequence). CDR3 sequence: CASSPGPMNTEAFF. As DNA, the CDR3 is TGTGCCAGTAGCCCGGGGCCGATGAACACTGAAGCTTTCTTT.

Of note for this clone: This sample also contains other DNA sequences that code for the same CDR3. The CDR3 sequence: CAWSVTSSYNSPLHF. The CDR3 DNA follows: TGTGCCTGGAGTGTCACGAGCTCCTATAATTCACCCCTCCACTTT. The chain combines TRBV30 with TRBJ1-6; D gene uncertain. V lost 0 bases and J lost 0, with 6 bases in between. The CDR3 is 15 residues long. Germline CDR1 and CDR2: GTSNPN and SVGIG (reference sequence).

The CDR3 loop reads CASSDPGTGVDLYNEQFF. The CDR3, as DNA: TGTGCCAGCAGTGACCCCGGGACAGGGGTCGACTTGTACAATGAGCAGTTCTTC. The chain joins TRBV25-1 to TRBJ2-1, with 10 bases lining up with TRBD1. Germline-derived CDR1 and CDR2 are MGHDK and SYGVNS. The CDR3 spans 18 residues. The J segment lost 4 bases and the V segment lost 3 bases, leaving 12 bases of the junction unmatched. The variable domain in full, completed from reference TRBV25-1 and TRBJ2-1, reads EADIYQTPRYLVIGTGKKITLECSQTMGHDKMYWYQQDPGMELHLIHYSYGVNSTEKGDLSSESTVSRIRTEHFPLTLESARPSHTSQYLCASSDPGTGVDLYNEQFFGPGTRLTVL.

The chain joins TRBV29-1 to TRBJ1-1; weak D call: TRBD1 (5 bases). With 6 bases removed from V and 2 bases from J, the gap between germline ends came to 19 bases. Germline V lookup: CDR1 SQVTM, CDR2 ANQGSEA. This CDR3 is 15 amino acids long. For the CDR3, the DNA is TGCAGCGTGGAAACCTCCGGTAGGGGAAACACTGAAGCTTTCTTT. Translation gives CSVETSGRGNTEAFF.

This clone was counted a few times. The rearrangement joins TRBV29-1 to TRBJ2-3; D gene uncertain. The CDR3 is made up of 14 amino acids. The V end was cut by 3 bases, the J end by 1 base, with 11 bases between. From germline, CDR1 is SQVTM and CDR2 ANQGSEA. The CDR3 protein is CSVDSRRGTDTQYF. The CDR3 nucleotides read TGCAGCGTTGATAGCCGCCGGGGCACAGATACGCAGTATTTT.

This clone came up a few times. The V and J genes are TRBV6-5 and TRBJ1-4; tentatively, D is TRBD1 (5 bases). Germline assignment: CDR1 MNHEY and CDR2 SVGAGI. V was cut by 5 bases and J by 4 bases, with 14 bases left in between. The CDR3 runs 15 residues. The CDR3 loop reads CASSRSGTLNEKLFF. The CDR3 DNA is TGTGCCAGCAGTAGGTCCGGGACCCTTAATGAAAAACTGTTTTTT.

CDR3 sequence reads: CASSLDPPGHPDNEQFF. The CDR3 bases are TGTGCCAGCAGCTTAGACCCGCCGGGACACCCCGACAATGAGCAGTTCTTC. The chain uses TRBV7-3 and TRBJ2-1, with a possible D match to TRBD1 (6 bases). The V and J ends lost 2 bases and 5 bases respectively, with 19 bases between them. This CDR3 spans 17 amino acids. Germline-derived CDR1 and CDR2 are SGHTA and FQGTGA.

The chain is built from TRBV29-1 and TRBJ2-7; D gene unclear. Germline V CDR1 and CDR2: SQVTM, ANQGSEA. V gave up 7 bases and J gave up 4 bases, with 17 bases separating them. The length of the CDR3 is 13 residues. The CDR3 nucleotides read TGCAGCGCCGCGATCGATTACATGTACGAGCAGTACTTC. It codes for CSAAIDYMYEQYF.

This clone was recorded a few times. This chain joins TRBV30 and TRBJ2-3; D is possibly TRBD2 (6 bases). CDR1 GTSNPN and CDR2 SVGIG come from the germline V gene (reference sequence). The CDR3 is 12 residues long. Trimming pared 5 bases from V and 5 bases from J, leaving 11 bases between. In nucleotides, the CDR3 is TGTGCCTGGGCGGGGTTGGGAGATACGCAGTATTTT. Translated, it gives CAWAGLGDTQYF.

Of note for this clone: The identical CDR3 is also encoded by other nucleotide sequences in the sample. V gene TRBV5-4 combines with J gene TRBJ1-1, with TRBD1 matching 7 bases. The CDR3 extends over 14 amino acids. With 3 bases clipped from V and 0 bases from J, the junction kept 2 bases outside the gene matches. Germline loops: CDR1 SGHNT, CDR2 YYREEE (reference sequence). CDR3 DNA sequence: TGTGCCAGCAGCTCCGGACAGGTGAACACTGAAGCTTTCTTT. It is translated as CASSSGQVNTEAFF.

The chain couples TRBV10-3 to TRBJ2-5; the match to TRBD1 covers 9 bases. Germline V CDR1 and CDR2: ENHRY, SYGVKD. The V and J ends lost 5 bases and 3 bases, in that order; junction bases with no gene match: 7. There are 15 residues in the CDR3. CDR3 coding DNA: TGTGCCATCAGTCAACGCGGGACAGGGAAAGAGACCCAGTACTTC. Encoded protein: CAISQRGTGKETQYF.

This clone was seen a handful of times. The CDR3 coding sequence is TGTGCCAGCACCCGCGGACTAGCGGTCTACAATGAGCAGTTCTTC. It codes for CASTRGLAVYNEQFF. The chain has TRBV2 and TRBJ2-1; TRBD2 aligns across 10 bases. V shed 7 bases, J shed 3 bases, and the junction held 6 bases outside the gene matches. This CDR3 has 15 amino acids. Germline values: CDR1 SNHLY, CDR2 FYNNEI.

This clone was seen only a few times. The CDR3 protein is CAWSLGQGGAPEAFF. The DNA of the CDR3 is TGTGCCTGGAGCTTGGGACAGGGGGGCGCCCCTGAAGCTTTCTTT. This chain uses TRBV30 with TRBJ1-1; the match to TRBD1 covers 11 bases. The CDR3 has 15 amino acids. Trimming cost V 3 bases and J 6 bases; bases outside gene matches: 9. The germline V gene has CDR1 GTSNPN and CDR2 SVGIG (reference sequence).

There are a few counts of this clone. The chain employs TRBV5-4 and TRBJ1-2; no definite D call. V lost 4 bases and J 4 bases, leaving 11 bases between the germline ends. Germline V gene lookup returns CDR1 SGHNT and CDR2 YYREEE (reference sequence). The CDR3 sequence is 13 residues long. Here the CDR3 DNA reads TGTGCCAGCAGCCCCGACGAGGGCTATGGCTACACCTTC. The encoded protein is CASSPDEGYGYTF.

The CDR3 DNA is TGTGCCAGCAGTGAACATGGGCGGTATGGCTACACCTTC. It is translated as CASSEHGRYGYTF. The chain has TRBV6-1 and TRBJ1-2; D unresolved. The CDR3 length is 13 residues. The V and J ends lost 2 bases and 5 bases respectively, with 9 bases between them. Germline lookup yields CDR1 MNHNS and CDR2 SASEGT.

The chain carries TRBV29-1 and TRBJ1-2; D uncertain. The CDR3 length is 12 residues. Germline CDR1 and CDR2: SQVTM and ANQGSEA. V shed 7 bases and J shed 5 bases, with 14 bases lying between them. The CDR3 region is CSARFGSYGYTF. The CDR3, as DNA: TGCAGCGCTCGTTTTGGGAGTTATGGCTACACCTTC.

The chain employs TRBV4-2 and TRBJ2-3, with D uncertain. This CDR3 spans 15 amino acids. Trimming removed 1 base at V and 3 bases at J, with 11 bases between. Germline V CDR1 and CDR2: LGHNA, YNFKEQ. For the CDR3, the DNA is TGTGCCAGCAGCCAAGGATGGCAGCCTACAGATACGCAGTATTTT. This sequence encodes CASSQGWQPTDTQYF.

This clone was seen a few times. The sample holds other DNA sequences that translate to the same CDR3. The chain uses TRBV6-5 and TRBJ1-5; D is possibly TRBD1 (5 bases). Germline V lookup: CDR1 MNHEY, CDR2 SVGAGI. The CDR3 sequence is 14 residues long. V shed 0 bases and J shed 5 bases, with 8 bases lying between them. This chain's CDR3 is CASSYSGGDQPQHF. The CDR3 DNA reads TGTGCCAGCAGTTACTCTGGGGGGGATCAGCCCCAGCATTTT.

This clone was recorded only once. The chain employs TRBV5-1 and TRBJ1-5; D is ambiguous. There are 13 residues in the CDR3. The V gene lost 4 bases and the J gene lost 12 bases, with 17 bases spanning the gap. The V gene's germline CDR1 is SGHRS and CDR2 YFSETQ. DNA of the CDR3: TGCGCCAGCAGCCCGGACGGGCTAGAAAGCCAGCATTTT. It is translated as CASSPDGLESQHF. The complete variable domain, with remaining parts taken from reference TRBV5-1 and TRBJ1-5, reads KAGVTQTPRYLIKTRGQQVTLSCSPISGHRSVSWYQQTPGQGLQFLFEYFSETQRNKGNFPGRFSGRQFSNSRSEMNVSTLELGDSALYLCASSPDGLESQHFGDGTRLSIL.

The V and J genes are TRBV4-1 and TRBJ1-2; D call uncertain. The germline V gene encodes CDR1 MGHRA and CDR2 YSYEKL. Trimming removed 3 bases from V and 5 bases from J, with 13 bases in between. The CDR3 length is 14 residues. The chain's CDR3 is CASSQGRIEYGYTF. For the CDR3, the DNA is TGCGCCAGCAGCCAGGGCAGGATCGAATATGGCTACACCTTC.

This clone has more than one count but fewer than ten. Other DNA sequences in the sample encode the same CDR3. This chain connects TRBV19 to TRBJ2-3; D remains ambiguous. The germline V gene has CDR1 LNHDA and CDR2 SQIVND (reference sequence). V was clipped by 1 base and J by 1 base, with 3 bases between them. There are 13 residues in the CDR3. CDR3 nucleotide sequence: TGTGCCAGTAGTATAGTCGGCACAGATACGCAGTATTTT. Amino acids: CASSIVGTDTQYF.

The rearrangement uses TRBV6-5 and TRBJ2-3; weak D call: TRBD2 (6 bases). This CDR3 has 15 residues. V shed 2 bases and J shed 4 bases, with 13 bases lying between them. In germline, CDR1 is MNHEY, CDR2 SVGAGI. The DNA for the CDR3 is TGTGCCAGCAGTTACGGGCGGGGCTGGGCAGATACGCAGTATTTT. Protein product: CASSYGRGWADTQYF.

The chain combines TRBV9 with TRBJ2-1; D is ambiguous. The V and J ends lost 3 bases and 4 bases respectively, with 14 bases between them. CDR3 size: 15 residues. Germline CDR1 and CDR2: SGDLS and YYNGEE. The DNA of the CDR3 is TGTGCCAGCAGCGAATCTTCCCCCGCATACAATGAGCAGTTCTTC. Translated: CASSESSPAYNEQFF.